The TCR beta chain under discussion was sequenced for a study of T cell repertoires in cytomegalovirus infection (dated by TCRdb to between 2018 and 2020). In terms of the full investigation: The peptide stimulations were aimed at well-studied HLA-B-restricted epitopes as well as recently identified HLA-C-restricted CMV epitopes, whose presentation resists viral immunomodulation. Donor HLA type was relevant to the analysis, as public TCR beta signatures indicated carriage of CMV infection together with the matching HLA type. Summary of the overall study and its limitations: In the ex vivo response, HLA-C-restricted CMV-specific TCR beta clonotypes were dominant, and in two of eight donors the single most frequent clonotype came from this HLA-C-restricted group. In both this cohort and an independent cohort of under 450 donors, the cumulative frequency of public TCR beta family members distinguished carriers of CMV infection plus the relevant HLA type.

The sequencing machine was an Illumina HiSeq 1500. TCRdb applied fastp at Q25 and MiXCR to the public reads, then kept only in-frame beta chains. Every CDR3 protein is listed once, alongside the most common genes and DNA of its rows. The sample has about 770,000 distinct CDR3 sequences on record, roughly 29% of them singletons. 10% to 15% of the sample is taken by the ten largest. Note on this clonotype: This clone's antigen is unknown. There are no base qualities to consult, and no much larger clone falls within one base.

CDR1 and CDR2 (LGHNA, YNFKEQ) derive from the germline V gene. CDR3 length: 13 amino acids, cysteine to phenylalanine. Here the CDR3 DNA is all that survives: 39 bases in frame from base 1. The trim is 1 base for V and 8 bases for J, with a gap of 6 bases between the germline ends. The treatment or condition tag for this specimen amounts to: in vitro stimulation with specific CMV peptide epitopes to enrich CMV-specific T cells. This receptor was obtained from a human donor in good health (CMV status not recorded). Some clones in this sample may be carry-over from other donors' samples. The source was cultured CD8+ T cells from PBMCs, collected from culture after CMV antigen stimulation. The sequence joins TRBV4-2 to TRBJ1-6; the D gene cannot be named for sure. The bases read TGTGCCAGCAGCCAAGGTCTCTATTCACCCCTCCACTTT. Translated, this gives CASSQGLYSPLHF.